These T cell receptor beta chains were read from a single sample in a study of cytomegalovirus exposure and HLA in healthy donors. Repertoires were generated with immunoSEQ multiplex PCR, while TCRdb's copy carries only in-frame clones and drops some. The repertoire holds about 160,000 clones, with 84% as singletons. Input material: PBMCs. Every receptor here comes from a man younger than 40 in good health and CMV-seronegative. CDR3s include the opening cysteine and the closing phenylalanine or tryptophan. The order of the fields is J gene, D gene, clone size, V gene, CDR3 length, CDR3 DNA, CDR3 protein. D genes are given only for firm matches. Where a row states a size, it is once, few, many or the class of an expanded clone; other rows omit it.

J gene: TRBJ2-3; D gene: TRBD2; clone size: -; V gene: TRBV7-2; CDR3 length: 18; CDR3 DNA: TGTGCCAGCAGCTTAGCTGGGATCAGCGGGAGATCGTTGGATACGCAGTATTTT; CDR3 protein: CASSLAGISGRSLDTQYF
J gene: TRBJ1-1; D gene: -; clone size: -; V gene: TRBV11-2; CDR3 length: 13; CDR3 DNA: TGTGCCAGCAGCTTAGGCAGGGGCACTGAAGCTTTCTTT; CDR3 protein: CASSLGRGTEAFF
J gene: TRBJ2-2; D gene: -; clone size: -; V gene: TRBV7-2; CDR3 length: 14; CDR3 DNA: TGTGCCAGCAGCTTACTTCTGCGCACCGGGGAGCTGTTTTTT; CDR3 protein: CASSLLLRTGELFF
J gene: TRBJ1-1; D gene: -; clone size: -; V gene: TRBV5-5; CDR3 length: 14; CDR3 DNA: TGTGCCAGCAGCGGACTCGCGGGGAGCACTGAAGCTTTCTTT; CDR3 protein: CASSGLAGSTEAFF
J gene: TRBJ1-1; D gene: -; clone size: -; V gene: TRBV11-3; CDR3 length: 13; CDR3 DNA: TGTGCCAGCAGCTTAGGACAGGACACTGAAGCTTTCTTT; CDR3 protein: CASSLGQDTEAFF
J gene: TRBJ2-2; D gene: -; clone size: -; V gene: TRBV7-9; CDR3 length: 11; CDR3 DNA: TGTGCCAGCCCTCGGGGTGGGGAGCTGTTTTTT; CDR3 protein: CASPRGGELFF
J gene: TRBJ2-5; D gene: TRBD2; clone size: few; V gene: TRBV4-2; CDR3 length: 16; CDR3 DNA: TGTGCCAGCAGCCAAGTAATGAGCGGGAGAGGGGAGACCCAGTACTTC; CDR3 protein: CASSQVMSGRGETQYF
J gene: TRBJ1-5; D gene: -; clone size: -; V gene: TRBV5-6; CDR3 length: 14; CDR3 DNA: TGTGCCAGCAGCTTGGAGTCAGATCTTCAGCCCCAGCATTTT; CDR3 protein: CASSLESDLQPQHF
J gene: TRBJ2-7; D gene: TRBD1; clone size: -; V gene: TRBV11-2; CDR3 length: 17; CDR3 DNA: TGTGCCAGCAGCTTAGGGGGATTAGGGACAGTACCCTACGAGCAGTACTTC; CDR3 protein: CASSLGGLGTVPYEQYF
J gene: TRBJ2-5; D gene: TRBD2; clone size: -; V gene: TRBV7-2; CDR3 length: 16; CDR3 DNA: TGTGCCAGCAGCTTAGTCAGAAGCGGGGGGCTGGAGACCCAGTACTTC; CDR3 protein: CASSLVRSGGLETQYF
J gene: TRBJ2-7; D gene: -; clone size: -; V gene: TRBV6-1; CDR3 length: 14; CDR3 DNA: TGTGCCAGCAGATTGACAGGTAGTGCCTACGAGCAGTACTTC; CDR3 protein: CASRLTGSAYEQYF
J gene: TRBJ2-3; D gene: -; clone size: -; V gene: TRBV5-5; CDR3 length: 14; CDR3 DNA: TGTGCCAGCAGCATGCAGGGGTGGGCAGATACGCAGTATTTT; CDR3 protein: CASSMQGWADTQYF
J gene: TRBJ2-3; D gene: TRBD1; clone size: -; V gene: TRBV10-1; CDR3 length: 18; CDR3 DNA: TGCGCCAGCAGTGAGGGTCTGTTCCGGGGACAGGGTGCAGATACGCAGTATTTT; CDR3 protein: CASSEGLFRGQGADTQYF
J gene: TRBJ2-1; D gene: TRBD2; clone size: few; V gene: TRBV6-4; CDR3 length: 15; CDR3 DNA: TGTGCCAGCAGTGACACTAGCGGGAGCTCGGATGAGCAGTTCTTC; CDR3 protein: CASSDTSGSSDEQFF
J gene: TRBJ2-7; D gene: TRBD1; clone size: -; V gene: TRBV7-9; CDR3 length: 14; CDR3 DNA: TGTGCCAGCAGTAGGACAGGGAGGTCCTACGAGCAGTACTTC; CDR3 protein: CASSRTGRSYEQYF
J gene: TRBJ1-4; D gene: -; clone size: -; V gene: TRBV9; CDR3 length: 14; CDR3 DNA: TGTGCCAGCAGCCCATCAGGAACAAATGAAAAACTGTTTTTT; CDR3 protein: CASSPSGTNEKLFF
J gene: TRBJ1-3; D gene: -; clone size: -; V gene: TRBV19; CDR3 length: 16; CDR3 DNA: TGTGCCAGTAGTATCCGAACAGGTGACTCTGGAAACACCATATATTTT; CDR3 protein: CASSIRTGDSGNTIYF
J gene: TRBJ1-3; D gene: TRBD1; clone size: few; V gene: TRBV5-1; CDR3 length: 15; CDR3 DNA: TGCGCCAGCAGCTCAGGGGGTAGCTCTGGAAACACCATATATTTT; CDR3 protein: CASSSGGSSGNTIYF
J gene: TRBJ2-1; D gene: -; clone size: few; V gene: TRBV2; CDR3 length: 15; CDR3 DNA: TGTGCCAGCAGGGGAAGTACTACGGGGGACAATGAGCAGTTCTTC; CDR3 protein: CASRGSTTGDNEQFF
J gene: TRBJ1-4; D gene: -; clone size: few; V gene: TRBV15; CDR3 length: 14; CDR3 DNA: TGTGCCACCAGAGAAACAGGGTTGAGGGAAAAACTGTTTTTT; CDR3 protein: CATRETGLREKLFF
J gene: TRBJ2-2; D gene: -; clone size: -; V gene: TRBV10-3; CDR3 length: 17; CDR3 DNA: TGTGCCATCGCGAGTTGGGCCGGGACACTGAACACCGGGGAGCTGTTTTTT; CDR3 protein: CAIASWAGTLNTGELFF
J gene: TRBJ1-2; D gene: TRBD1; clone size: -; V gene: TRBV7-9; CDR3 length: 15; CDR3 DNA: TGTGCCAGCAGCTCCGGGACAGGGGAGACCTATGGCTACACCTTC; CDR3 protein: CASSSGTGETYGYTF
J gene: TRBJ2-3; D gene: TRBD1; clone size: few; V gene: TRBV2; CDR3 length: 16; CDR3 DNA: TGTGCCAGCAGTGATTGGGGACAGGGGGAGATAGATACGCAGTATTTT; CDR3 protein: CASSDWGQGEIDTQYF
J gene: TRBJ1-4; D gene: -; clone size: once; V gene: TRBV28; CDR3 length: 14; CDR3 DNA: TGTGCCAGCACCTCCACGGGGGAAGATGAAAAACTGTTTTTT; CDR3 protein: CASTSTGEDEKLFF
J gene: TRBJ2-7; D gene: -; clone size: -; V gene: TRBV5-1; CDR3 length: 13; CDR3 DNA: TGCGCCAGCAGCTTGGGCGAGAACTACGAGCAGTACTTC; CDR3 protein: CASSLGENYEQYF
J gene: TRBJ2-5; D gene: TRBD2; clone size: -; V gene: TRBV7-2; CDR3 length: 15; CDR3 DNA: TGTGCCAGCAGACCCAGACTAGCGGGGAGAGAGACCCAGTACTTC; CDR3 protein: CASRPRLAGRETQYF
J gene: TRBJ2-7; D gene: -; clone size: -; V gene: TRBV6-6; CDR3 length: 15; CDR3 DNA: TGTGCCAGCAGGGCAGCGGGCGGAATAATCTACGAGCAGTACTTC; CDR3 protein: CASRAAGGIIYEQYF
J gene: TRBJ2-7; D gene: TRBD1; clone size: -; V gene: TRBV6-1; CDR3 length: 13; CDR3 DNA: TGTGCCAGCCGACAGGGAATAACCTACGAGCAGTACTTC; CDR3 protein: CASRQGITYEQYF
J gene: TRBJ2-3; D gene: -; clone size: -; V gene: TRBV28; CDR3 length: 13; CDR3 DNA: TGTGCCAGCAGTTCCTCAGGCACAGATACGCAGTATTTT; CDR3 protein: CASSSSGTDTQYF
J gene: TRBJ1-2; D gene: TRBD1; clone size: once; V gene: TRBV5-1; CDR3 length: 14; CDR3 DNA: TGCGCCAGCAGCCAAGGAACGACAGGGTTTGGCTACACCTTC; CDR3 protein: CASSQGTTGFGYTF
J gene: TRBJ2-7; D gene: TRBD2; clone size: -; V gene: TRBV27; CDR3 length: 15; CDR3 DNA: TGTGCCAGCAGTCTCACTCTAGCGGGGAACGACGAGCAGTACTTC; CDR3 protein: CASSLTLAGNDEQYF
J gene: TRBJ1-2; D gene: TRBD1; clone size: -; V gene: TRBV14; CDR3 length: 13; CDR3 DNA: TGTGCCAGCAGCCAACAGGGGGCTGAAGGCTACACCTTC; CDR3 protein: CASSQQGAEGYTF
J gene: TRBJ1-2; D gene: -; clone size: -; V gene: TRBV6-5; CDR3 length: 15; CDR3 DNA: TGTGCCAGCAGTCACCGATCGGACACTAACTATGGCTACACCTTC; CDR3 protein: CASSHRSDTNYGYTF